These T cell receptor beta chains were read from a single sample in a study of CD8+CD57+ T cells in acquired aplastic anemia. TCRdb re-called the reads with MiXCR, one entry per CDR3 protein. The profile shows about 270,000 distinct CDR3 sequences, 50% to 70% of them singletons. Sequencing was done on a sample of sorted CD4+, CD8+, or CD8+CD57+ T cells (not recorded which) from PBMCs. Every receptor here comes from a human donor with severe aplastic anemia or a healthy control (not recorded which). Each CDR3 is given with its conserved first and last residue. The D gene is left open where the match is weak. Clone size, where shown, is once, few, many, or a class for clones that have expanded.

d_call j_call cdr3_length v_call clone_size cdr3_aa cdr3_nt
TRBD1 TRBJ1-6 15 TRBV30 many CAWTTQQGLESPLHF TGTGCCTGGACCACCCAACAGGGGTTAGAATCACCCCTCCACTTT
. TRBJ1-1 14 TRBV12-3/TRBV12-4 . CASSSSYRGTEAFF .
. TRBJ2-2 13 TRBV12-3/TRBV12-4 . CASSTRPTGELFF TGTGCCAGCAGTACCCGGCCGACCGGGGAGCTGTTTTTT
. TRBJ2-1 13 TRBV29-1 . CSVVDGTYNEQFF TGCAGCGTTGTAGATGGCACCTACAATGAGCAGTTCTTC
TRBD2 TRBJ2-2 15 TRBV6-6 . CASRRIAGVTGELFF TGTGCCAGCAGAAGAATAGCGGGAGTGACCGGGGAGCTGTTTTTT
TRBD1 TRBJ1-1 13 TRBV29-1 . CSVNTGENTEAFF TGCAGCGTAAACACAGGGGAGAACACTGAAGCTTTCTTT
. TRBJ1-1 18 TRBV15 few CATSRDQVWRQSDTEAFF TGTGCCACCAGCAGAGATCAGGTCTGGCGGCAGTCGGACACTGAAGCTTTCTTT
. TRBJ1-2 14 TRBV12-5 . CASGSAGFPMGYTF TGTGCTAGTGGTTCCGCGGGGTTCCCCATGGGCTACACCTTC
TRBD1 TRBJ1-1 17 TRBV9 many CASSAIGQGAMNTEAFF TGTGCCAGCAGCGCGATAGGACAGGGGGCAATGAACACTGAAGCTTTCTTT
TRBD2 TRBJ2-2 18 TRBV5-1 many CASSLGMASGGNTGELFF TGCGCCAGCAGCTTGGGAATGGCTAGCGGGGGGAACACCGGGGAGCTGTTTTTT
TRBD1 TRBJ1-1 15 TRBV12-3/TRBV12-4 many CASSQPGQGSTEAFF TGTGCCAGCAGCCAACCCGGACAGGGGAGCACTGAAGCTTTCTTT
. TRBJ1-4 14 TRBV7-9 many CASSLQGGDEKLFF TGTGCCAGCAGCTTACAGGGAGGGGATGAAAAACTGTTTTTT
. TRBJ2-7 13 TRBV5-6 once CASSSTSPSEQYF TGTGCCAGCAGCTCCACCTCCCCCTCCGAGCAGTACTTC
. TRBJ1-6 13 TRBV7-2 . CASSWGRYSPLHF TGTGCCAGCAGCTGGGGACGATACTCACCCCTCCACTTT
TRBD2 TRBJ2-5 16 TRBV20-1 . CSARPPLAGGRETQYF TGCAGTGCTAGGCCCCCTCTAGCGGGGGGACGAGAGACCCAGTACTTC
. TRBJ1-2 14 TRBV4-2 . CASSQDGSSYGYTF TGTGCCAGCAGCCAAGACGGAAGTAGCTATGGCTACACCTTC